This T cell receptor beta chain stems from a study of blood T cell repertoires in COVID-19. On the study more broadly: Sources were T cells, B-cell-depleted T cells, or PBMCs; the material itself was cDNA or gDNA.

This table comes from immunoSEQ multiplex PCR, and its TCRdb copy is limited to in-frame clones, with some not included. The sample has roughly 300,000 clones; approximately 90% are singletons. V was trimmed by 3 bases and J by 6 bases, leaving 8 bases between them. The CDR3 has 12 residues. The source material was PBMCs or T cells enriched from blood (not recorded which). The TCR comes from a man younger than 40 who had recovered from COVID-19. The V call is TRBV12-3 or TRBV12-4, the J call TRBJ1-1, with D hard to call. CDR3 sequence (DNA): TGTGCCAGCAGTTTTAGCGCTGCTGAAGCTTTCTTT. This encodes CASSFSAAEAFF.